The clone carrying this T cell receptor beta chain was picked up one time. The antigen is undetermined. These data are taken from a study of cytomegalovirus exposure and HLA in healthy donors. Study summary: Sequencing of around 200 million T cells in an earlier analysis found under 120 million unique TCR beta sequences. Study-wide results and caveats: According to the study, 160 or so TCR beta chains were cytomegalovirus-associated. The study carried out a later analysis of TCR beta sequences. It associated 16,951 of them with specific HLA alleles at a false discovery rate of 0.05.

V lost 0 bases and J lost 1, with 6 bases in between. The CDR3 covers 14 residues. CDR1 is MNHEY and CDR2 is SVGAGI in the germline V gene. The PCR ran on 60 Vbeta and 13 Jbeta primers. Profiled with immunoSEQ multiplex PCR; TCRdb holds only in-frame clones, not every one. The sample carries around 130,000 clones, around 74% recorded once. Source material: PBMCs. The gene calls are TRBV6-5 and TRBJ2-5; the D gene is possibly TRBD1 (5 bases). The sequence came from a man aged 40-49 years in good health and CMV-seropositive. The CDR3 DNA reads TGTGCCAGCAGTTACTCAGGGGTCCAAGAGACCCAGTACTTC. It codes for CASSYSGVQETQYF.